This T cell receptor (beta chain) was documented in a study of type 1 and type 2 diabetes patients. For the study at large: Samples came from type 1 diabetic, type 2 diabetic or nondiabetic people, recruited in China.

Each diabetic donor fulfilled classification criteria for either type 1 or type 2. Peripheral blood, around 9.5 milliliters per participant, was collected. The V gene lost 4 bases and the J gene lost 3 bases, with 7 bases spanning the gap. In germline, CDR1 is SGHDT, CDR2 YYEEEE. The CDR3 has 12 residues. The PCR template was genomic DNA. Multiplex PCR with 30 forward and 13 reverse primers amplified the TCR beta CDR3. One entry per CDR3 protein, called by TCRdb with MiXCR from the multiplex PCR reads. Counted here are about 250,000 distinct CDR3 sequences, more than 40% occurring once; the ten biggest clones make up approximately 13%.

The source material was peripheral blood mononuclear cells (PBMCs). This sequence was found in a young man with type 2 diabetes. The genes are TRBV5-6 and TRBJ1-1, with D unresolved. DNA of the CDR3: TGTGCCAGCAGCGCGGGCCACACTGAAGCTTTCTTT. It codes for CASSAGHTEAFF.